These 27 T cell receptor beta chains share one sample of origin, sequenced in a study of human T cells and chemical hapten exposure. The time point denotes: patch test 2, 6 weeks after DPC sensitization. Indicated treatment: therapeutic diphenylcyclopropenone sensitization with weekly scalp DPC. TCRdb processed the RACE reads anew with MiXCR; each CDR3 protein has one entry. The sample yields approximately 350,000 distinct CDR3 sequences, around 6% seen once. Sequencing used whole blood, obtained in connection with sensitization to the hapten diphenylcyclopropenone (DPC). These receptors all come from a woman aged 18-35 years with alopecia areata. Some clones in this sample may be carry-over from other donors' samples.

J is TRBJ1-5 and V is TRBV28, with D uncertain. V lost 5 bases and J lost 7, with 9 bases in between. The CDR3 is made up of 12 amino acids. Germline-derived CDR1 and CDR2 are MDHEN and SYDVKM. Written as DNA, the CDR3 is TGTGCCAGCAGTCCGGTCCTCCAGCCCCAGCATTTT. Protein product: CASSPVLQPQHF.

Worth noting for this clonotype: A much larger clone lies one base from this, so it may be a read error. The chain employs TRBV20-1 and TRBJ1-4, with TRBD1 identical over 8 bases. CDR3 length: 15 residues. CDR1 and CDR2 from the germline V gene are DFQATT and SNEGSKA (reference sequence). V dropped 4 bases and J dropped 8; count of bases not matched to a gene: 12. The CDR3 DNA follows: TGCAGTGCTATCGCGGCAGGGGGCGGAGAGGAAAAACTGTTTTTT. As protein: CSAIAAGGGEEKLFF.

This clonotype was observed a handful of times. The V and J genes are TRBV6-2 or TRBV6-3 and TRBJ2-6, with D possibly being TRBD1 (6 bases). The CDR3 has 17 residues. Trimming removed 2 bases at V and 4 bases at J, with 15 bases between. Germline values: CDR1 MNHEY, CDR2 SVGEGT. DNA for the CDR3: TGTGCCAGCAGTTACCCGACAGGTACCTGGGGGGCCAACGTCCTGACTTTC. Protein: CASSYPTGTWGANVLTF.

This clonotype was seen repeatedly, ten times or more. This chain uses TRBV3-1 with TRBJ1-4; 9 bases agree with TRBD1. The CDR3 has 15 residues. CDR1 and CDR2 (germline): LGHDT, YNNKEL (reference sequence). Trimming at V came to 2 bases and at J to 7 bases, leaving 5 bases not matched to a gene. This CDR3 is CASSQRGQGGEKLFF. The CDR3 DNA follows: TGTGCCAGCAGCCAAAGGGGACAGGGTGGTGAAAAACTGTTTTTT.

The CDR3 spells CASSFVAGGPEETQYF. The CDR3 region has the DNA TGTGCCAGCAGTTTTGTAGCGGGGGGGCCGGAAGAGACCCAGTACTTC. This chain connects TRBV7-2 to TRBJ2-5, with 11 bases aligning to TRBD2. J was trimmed by 3 bases and V by 6 bases; bases with no gene match: 9. Germline V gene lookup returns CDR1 SGHTA and CDR2 FQGNSA. This CDR3 has 16 residues.

The rearrangement links TRBV20-1 to TRBJ2-3; D unresolved. V dropped 6 bases and J dropped 6 bases, with 16 bases sitting between them. The germline V gene encodes CDR1 DFQATT and CDR2 SNEGSKA (reference sequence). This CDR3 is built from 13 residues. CDR3 residues: CSAGKPAEDTQYF. The CDR3 coding sequence is TGCAGTGCAGGGAAACCCGCCGAGGATACGCAGTATTTT.

The chain combines TRBV4-2 with TRBJ2-7; D assignment may be TRBD1 or TRBD2 (5 bases each). CDR1 and CDR2 from the germline V gene are LGHNA and YNFKEQ. V lost 0 bases to trimming and J lost 2 bases, with 11 bases between them. This CDR3 spans 15 amino acids. For the CDR3, the DNA is TGTGCCAGCAGCCAAGAAGCGCAGGGAGCCTACGAGCAGTACTTC. This sequence encodes CASSQEAQGAYEQYF.

A few counts support this clonotype. The V call is TRBV20-1, the J call TRBJ2-1; 11 bases align to TRBD2. Unmatched junction bases numbered 7, after V lost 1 base and J lost 8 bases. In germline, CDR1 is DFQATT, CDR2 SNEGSKA (reference sequence). CDR3 length: 15 residues. CDR3 sequence reads: CSARGLAGSWDEQFF. DNA of the CDR3: TGCAGTGCTAGAGGACTAGCGGGGTCCTGGGATGAGCAGTTCTTC.

The table lists this clonotype with many counts. The chain couples TRBV29-1 to TRBJ1-5, with a possible D match to TRBD1 (5 bases). The germline V and J ends were trimmed by 6 bases and 2 bases, with 11 bases remaining between them. This CDR3 comprises 13 residues. Germline values: CDR1 SQVTM, CDR2 ANQGSEA. The CDR3 DNA reads TGCAGCGTCGCTGACAGCGGCAATCAGCCCCAGCATTTT. Translated, it gives CSVADSGNQPQHF.

Ten or more counts support this clonotype. The chain couples TRBV6-2 or TRBV6-3 to TRBJ2-7; 8 bases are shared with TRBD1. The V and J ends lost 4 bases and 6 bases, in that order; junction bases with no gene match: 5. Germline values: CDR1 MNHEY, CDR2 SVGEGT. The CDR3 is made up of 13 amino acids. The CDR3 DNA follows: TGTGCCAGCAGTTCCACCGACAGGGGCGAGCAGTACTTC. Amino acid sequence: CASSSTDRGEQYF.

The sample holds a few counts of this clonotype. V gene TRBV29-1 combines with J gene TRBJ1-1; TRBD1 aligns across 9 bases. Trimming at V came to 0 bases and at J to 4 bases, leaving 9 bases not matched to a gene. The length of the CDR3 is 16 residues. Germline V gives CDR1 SQVTM, CDR2 ANQGSEA. CDR3 DNA sequence: TGCAGCGTTGAAGAGGGGACAGGGAATGGAGGCACTGAAGCTTTCTTT. Protein sequence: CSVEEGTGNGGTEAFF.

This clonotype was recorded a few times. This chain links TRBV28 with TRBJ1-2, with D maybe TRBD1 (5 bases). Trimming took 10 bases from V and 3 from J, leaving 15 bases between them. CDR1 is MDHEN and CDR2 is SYDVKM in the germline V gene. The CDR3 spans 13 residues. The DNA of the CDR3 is TGTGCCACCCATACTACAGGTTACTATGGCTACACCTTC. Translated, it gives CATHTTGYYGYTF.

In this sample, this clonotype turned up a few times. At one of its ends the junction is not consistent with the germline gene, which may arise from a read error. This chain connects TRBV6-6 to TRBJ2-5; TRBD1 aligns across 8 bases. This CDR3 contains 12 residues. Germline CDR1 reads MNHNY; CDR2 reads SVGAGI (reference sequence). The CDR3 DNA reads TGTGCCAGCAGTTACTCGGGACAGGAGATCAACTTC. This encodes CASSYSGQEINF.

The CDR3 loop reads CASSLHHPGELFF. CDR3 bases: TGTGCCAGCAGCCTCCACCACCCCGGGGAGCTGTTTTTT. The chain joins TRBV14 to TRBJ2-2; no definite D call. Germline CDR1 reads SGHDN; CDR2 reads FVKESK. Trimming stripped 4 bases from V and 6 bases from J, with 9 bases between. The CDR3 totals 13 residues.

V usage is TRBV5-4 and J usage is TRBJ2-1; TRBD1 agrees at 8 bases. Trimming removed 5 bases from V and 6 bases from J; junction bases left unmatched: 10. Germline V lookup: CDR1 SGHNT, CDR2 YYREEE (reference sequence). The CDR3 is 15 residues long. CDR3 amino acids: CASSPRGRMPNEQFF. The CDR3, as DNA: TGTGCCAGCAGTCCCAGGGGGCGTATGCCCAATGAGCAGTTCTTC. The whole variable domain, remainder taken from reference TRBV5-4 and TRBJ2-1, is ETGVTQSPTHLIKTRGQQVTLRCSSQSGHNTVSWYQQALGQGPQFIFQYYREEENGRGNFPPRFSGLQFPNYSSELNVNALELDDSALYLCASSPRGRMPNEQFFGPGTRLTVL.

This clonotype was recorded many times. This chain links TRBV6-2 or TRBV6-3 with TRBJ2-2, with 9 bases matching TRBD2. Trimming removed 8 bases from V and 2 bases from J; junction bases left unmatched: 6. Germline V lookup: CDR1 MNHEY, CDR2 SVGEGT. This CDR3 region has 15 residues. The chain's CDR3 is CASSERGENTGELFF. CDR3 bases: TGTGCCAGCTCTGAGCGGGGGGAAAACACCGGGGAGCTGTTTTTT.

V usage is TRBV7-2 and J usage is TRBJ1-3; no firm D call. The CDR3 covers 15 residues. V was cut by 2 bases and J by 4 bases, with 12 bases left in between. Germline values: CDR1 SGHTA, CDR2 FQGNSA. The CDR3 DNA follows: TGTGCCAGCAGCTTATCAGGAATGGGCGGAAACACCATATATTTT. Amino acids: CASSLSGMGGNTIYF.

The chain employs TRBV10-3 and TRBJ1-1, with a possible D match to TRBD1 (5 bases). Germline CDR1 reads ENHRY; CDR2 reads SYGVKD. Deletions cut 6 bases from V and 3 bases from J, with 5 bases between. The CDR3 loop spans 11 amino acids. The CDR3 sequence: CAIRGDTEAFF. The DNA of the CDR3 is TGTGCCATCAGGGGGGACACTGAAGCTTTCTTT.

Only a few counts were recorded for this clonotype. The gene calls are TRBV4-2 and TRBJ2-5; unclear D gene. V was pared by 0 bases and J by 2 bases, with 7 bases between. CDR3 length equals 14 residues. The germline gives CDR1 LGHNA, CDR2 YNFKEQ. DNA of the CDR3: TGTGCCAGCAGCCAAGAGCTGGGGCAAGAGACCCAGTACTTC. This translates into CASSQELGQETQYF.

The rearrangement uses TRBV20-1 and TRBJ1-4; the match to TRBD1 covers 7 bases. The CDR3 consists of 13 residues. With 2 bases clipped from V and 5 bases from J, the junction kept 2 bases outside the gene matches. Germline loops: CDR1 DFQATT, CDR2 SNEGSKA (reference sequence). The DNA of the CDR3 is TGCAGTGCTAGATCAGGGGGAAATGAAAAACTGTTTTTT. It specifies CSARSGGNEKLFF.

This clonotype was recorded at least ten times. The V and J genes are TRBV5-1 and TRBJ1-1; D gene ambiguous. Germline CDR1 SGHRS, CDR2 YFSETQ. The CDR3 consists of 16 residues. The V end lost 3 bases, the J end lost 0 bases, and 15 bases lay between the germline ends. Here the CDR3 reads CASSSLSGGLNTEAFF. CDR3 coding DNA: TGCGCCAGCAGCTCGCTTTCTGGAGGGTTGAACACTGAAGCTTTCTTT. The full variable domain, rest sourced from reference TRBV5-1 and TRBJ1-1, is KAGVTQTPRYLIKTRGQQVTLSCSPISGHRSVSWYQQTPGQGLQFLFEYFSETQRNKGNFPGRFSGRQFSNSRSEMNVSTLELGDSALYLCASSSLSGGLNTEAFFGQGTRLTVV.

This clonotype has a count of ten or more. V gene TRBV2 combines with J gene TRBJ1-1; D not certain. The CDR3 covers 13 residues. Germline CDR1 is SNHLY and CDR2 is FYNNEI. The V end was cut by 2 bases, the J end by 0 bases, with 4 bases between. This CDR3 reads CASSESVNTEAFF. CDR3 DNA sequence: TGTGCCAGCAGTGAAAGTGTGAACACTGAAGCTTTCTTT.

This clonotype was observed many times. V and J are TRBV10-3 and TRBJ1-1, with 7 bases matching TRBD1. Germline trimming cut 8 bases from V and 4 bases from J; bases unmatched to any gene: 7. The V gene's germline CDR1 is ENHRY and CDR2 SYGVKD. The CDR3 has 13 amino acids. CDR3 sequence (DNA): TGTGCCATCCGGGACAGCTATGGCACTGAAGCTTTCTTT. It translates to CAIRDSYGTEAFF.

Only a few counts were recorded for this clonotype. The chain carries TRBV6-7 and TRBJ2-4, with D unresolved. TRBV6-7 belongs to the ORF category, with a function that is uncertain. The V end lost 1 base, the J end lost 0 bases, and 10 bases lay between the germline ends. The CDR3 totals 16 residues. CDR3 protein: CASSYYMALAKNIQYF. The DNA of the CDR3 is TGTGCCAGCAGTTACTATATGGCCCTAGCCAAAAACATTCAGTACTTC.

This clonotype was seen a handful of times. The chain carries TRBV20-1 and TRBJ2-1; no firm D call. In germline, CDR1 is DFQATT, CDR2 SNEGSKA (reference sequence). The CDR3 loop spans 15 amino acids. The V end lost 3 bases, the J end lost 0 bases, and 12 bases lay between the germline ends. DNA for the CDR3: TGCAGTGCTAGCCCTCAGTGGAGCTCCTACAATGAGCAGTTCTTC. Its translation: CSASPQWSSYNEQFF.

V gene TRBV19 combines with J gene TRBJ2-7; 11 bases are shared with TRBD2. This CDR3 spans 15 amino acids. Germline CDR1 is LNHDA and CDR2 is SQIVND (reference sequence). V lost 9 bases, J lost 3 bases, and 10 bases stayed unmatched. The CDR3 DNA reads as TGTGCCAGCAGGCTAGCGGGGGGTTCCTTCTACGAGCAGTACTTC. It specifies CASRLAGGSFYEQYF.

The chain is built from TRBV18 and TRBJ1-5; a possible D gene is TRBD1 (6 bases). CDR1 and CDR2 from the germline V gene are KGHSH and LQKENI. The CDR3 length is 14 residues. The germline V and J ends were trimmed by 5 bases and 3 bases, with 11 bases remaining between them. CDR3 DNA sequence: TGTGCCAGCTCAGCCGGACAGATCAATCAGCCCCAGCATTTT. It codes for CASSAGQINQPQHF.